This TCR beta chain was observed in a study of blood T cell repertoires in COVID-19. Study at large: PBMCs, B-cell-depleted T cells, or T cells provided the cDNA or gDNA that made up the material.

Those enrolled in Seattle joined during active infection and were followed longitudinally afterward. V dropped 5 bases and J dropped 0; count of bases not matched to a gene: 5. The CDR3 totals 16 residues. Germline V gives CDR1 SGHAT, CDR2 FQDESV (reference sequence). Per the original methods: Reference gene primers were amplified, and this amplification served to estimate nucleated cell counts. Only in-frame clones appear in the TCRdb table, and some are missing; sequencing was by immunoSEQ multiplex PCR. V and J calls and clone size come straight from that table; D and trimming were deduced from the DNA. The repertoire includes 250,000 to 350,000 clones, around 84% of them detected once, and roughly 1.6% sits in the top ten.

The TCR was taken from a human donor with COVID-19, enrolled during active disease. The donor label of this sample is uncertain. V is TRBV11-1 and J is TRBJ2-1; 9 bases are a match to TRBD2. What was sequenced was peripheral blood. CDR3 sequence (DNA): TGTGCCAGCAGCCTAGGACTAGCGAGCTCCTACAATGAGCAGTTCTTC. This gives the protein CASSLGLASSYNEQFF. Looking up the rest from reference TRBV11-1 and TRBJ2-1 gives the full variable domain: EAEVAQSPRYKITEKSQAVAFWCDPISGHATLYWYRQILGQGPELLVQFQDESVVDDSQLPKDRFSAERLKGVDSTLKIQPAELGDSAMYLCASSLGLASSYNEQFFGPGTRLTVL.